The present TCR beta chain was sequenced within a study of PD-1 and CTLA-4 blockade in melanoma. Some clones are missing from TCRdb's copy, which holds only in-frame ones; the method was immunoSEQ multiplex PCR. The table has 7,000 to 8,500 clones, 80% seen once. V lost 6 bases to trimming and J lost 2 bases, with 6 bases between them. The germline gives CDR1 LNHDA, CDR2 SQIVND (reference sequence). The CDR3 is made up of 12 amino acids. The sequence was collected from a human donor with melanoma. Here the sequenced sample was CD8+ T cells from peripheral blood, taken before anti-PD-1 treatment. V gene TRBV19 combines with J gene TRBJ2-3; no clear D gene. The CDR3 region is CASRGYTDTQYF. CDR3 coding DNA: TGTGCCAGTAGGGGATACACAGATACGCAGTATTTT.